Below, one TCR beta chain is given with its context. The antigen is undetermined. The CDR3 loop spans 15 amino acids. CDR1 SEHNR and CDR2 FQNEAQ come from the germline V gene (reference sequence). V shed 8 bases, J shed 0 bases, and the junction held 7 bases outside the gene matches. Naive-designated CD8 cells lacked CD45RO, were positively enriched for CCR7, and omitted terminally differentiated effector memory CD45RA+ cells. The sample originates from a study of shared clonotypes between healthy human individuals. On the study more broadly: Each donor's CD4 naive and CD4 memory cells filled three plates apiece, CD8 naive two, and CD8 memory one. Study outcomes and limitations: Approximately 5.1% was the fraction of naive CD4 clonotypes found shared across four donors.

Sequenced by immunoSEQ multiplex PCR; TCRdb stores in-frame clones only, minus some. The repertoire holds about 2 million clones, roughly 94% seen once, with around 1.1% in the top ten. Sequences were obtained from naive CD8+ T cells sorted from blood. The chain recombines TRBV7-9 with TRBJ2-1, with 7 bases identical to TRBD1. This clonotype was obtained from a man younger than 35 in good health. As DNA, the CDR3 is TGTGCCAGCCCCGAGGGGGCGACCTCCTACAATGAGCAGTTCTTC. Its protein product is CASPEGATSYNEQFF.